Below are 22 T cell receptor beta chains sequenced from a single sample in a study of identical twins. In TCRdb, the 5' RACE reads were re-called with MiXCR into one record per CDR3 protein. The data hold 500,000 to 650,000 distinct CDR3 sequences, with just over 7% observed a single time. The same sample was also used in a study of yellow fever vaccine responses in identical twins.

Sequences were obtained from PBMCs. Receptors were obtained from a woman in her late teens or twenties in good health.

In its sample, this clonotype was seen a few times. The gene calls are TRBV10-3 and TRBJ1-6, with TRBD1 matching over 7 bases. The CDR3 is made up of 15 amino acids. After removal of 3 bases from V and 7 bases from J, the junction contained 6 bases not matched to a gene. The germline CDR1 and CDR2 sequences are ENHRY and SYGVKD. The CDR3 DNA is TGTGCCATCAGTGATGTGGGACAGCCAAATTCACCCCTCCACTTT. Protein product: CAISDVGQPNSPLHF.

This clonotype was detected many times. This sequence joins TRBV20-1 and TRBJ1-2; D gene uncertain. The V and J ends lost 0 bases and 2 bases respectively, with 10 bases between them. The CDR3 is made up of 14 amino acids. Germline loops: CDR1 DFQATT, CDR2 SNEGSKA (reference sequence). The CDR3 DNA reads as TGCAGTGCTAGAGAGGAGGGAGGGAACTATGGCTACACCTTC. Translation gives CSAREEGGNYGYTF.

The chain uses TRBV10-3 and TRBJ1-6, with TRBD1 identical over 8 bases. The germline V gene has CDR1 ENHRY and CDR2 SYGVKD. The ends lost 0 bases at V and 7 bases at J; junction bases unmatched: 2. The CDR3 consists of 15 residues. CDR3 in DNA: TGTGCCATCAGTGAGTCTGGGACAGGAAATTCACCCCTCCACTTT. Its translation: CAISESGTGNSPLHF.

This clonotype was counted a few times. The rearrangement links TRBV11-2 to TRBJ2-2; no definite D call. Germline CDR1 SGHAT, CDR2 FQNNGV. V was pared by 0 bases and J by 6 bases, with 11 bases between. The CDR3 loop spans 15 amino acids. CDR3 nucleotides: TGTGCCAGCAGCTTAGACCCAAGTTCCCCCGGGGAGCTGTTTTTT. Its protein product is CASSLDPSSPGELFF.

This clonotype came up many times. The CDR3 bases are TGCGCCAGCAGCTTGGCCGAGGGACAGGGGTATTCACCCCTCCACTTT. Translating it yields CASSLAEGQGYSPLHF. This chain joins TRBV5-1 and TRBJ1-6; 10 bases line up with TRBD1. Germline trimming cut 0 bases from V and 8 bases from J; bases unmatched to any gene: 5. The germline V gene has CDR1 SGHRS and CDR2 YFSETQ. This CDR3 region has 16 residues.

The chain joins TRBV7-2 to TRBJ2-1; the D is unclear. The CDR3 has 14 amino acids. Germline CDR1 reads SGHTA; CDR2 reads FQGNSA. V dropped 1 base and J dropped 12 bases, with 16 bases sitting between them. The CDR3 protein is CASSLGPDSIGQFF. The CDR3 coding sequence is TGTGCCAGCAGCTTAGGACCCGATTCTATTGGGCAGTTCTTC.

This clonotype was found many times. V gene TRBV5-1 combines with J gene TRBJ1-2, with 7 positions matching TRBD1. V gave up 5 bases and J gave up 3 bases; unmatched junction bases: 4. This CDR3 is built from 13 residues. CDR1 is SGHRS and CDR2 is YFSETQ in the germline V gene. The CDR3, as DNA: TGCGCCAGCAGAACCGGGACAGACTATGGCTACACCTTC. Protein: CASRTGTDYGYTF.

This chain links TRBV6-5 with TRBJ2-7, with D perhaps TRBD1 (7 bases). With 2 bases removed from V and 2 bases from J, the gap between germline ends came to 19 bases. This CDR3 contains 17 residues. CDR1 is MNHEY, CDR2 SVGAGI, per germline. CDR3 DNA: TGTGCCAGCAGTTACGGGTCCGCGGGGACAGTTACCTACGAGCAGTACTTC. Its translation is CASSYGSAGTVTYEQYF.

The J gene is TRBJ1-6, the V gene TRBV6-1; 7 nucleotides match TRBD1. The J segment lost 10 bases and the V segment lost 5 bases, leaving 5 bases of the junction unmatched. The CDR3 has 13 amino acids. Germline assignment: CDR1 MNHNS and CDR2 SASEGT. The CDR3 DNA is TGTGCCAGCAGTCCGACAGGGCAATCACCCCTCCACTTT. It is translated as CASSPTGQSPLHF.

The chain carries TRBV15 and TRBJ2-1, with D maybe TRBD1 (5 bases). V was shortened by 1 base and J by 2 bases, with 9 bases between the two germline ends. Germline lookup yields CDR1 LNHNV and CDR2 YYDKDF (reference sequence). The length of the CDR3 is 15 residues. CDR3 bases: TGTGCCACCAGCAGAGTCAGGGTAACCTACAATGAGCAGTTCTTC. Protein product: CATSRVRVTYNEQFF.

This clonotype was counted between two and nine times. The DNA is omitted, as the CDR3 cannot be located on it reliably, and the CDR3 follows TCRdb's listing. The chain employs TRBV12-3 or TRBV12-4 and TRBJ2-1; the table's D call of TRBD1 was not tested on the DNA. The CDR3 is 12 residues long, ends included. CDR3 sequence reads: CASSFGTGAAFF.

Ten or more counts support this clonotype. This chain uses TRBV12-3 or TRBV12-4 with TRBJ2-1; D gene ambiguous. The V end lost 4 bases, the J end lost 8 bases, and 12 bases lay between the germline ends. This CDR3 has 13 amino acids. The CDR3 loop is CASSSFSLDEQFF. CDR3 nucleotide sequence: TGTGCCAGCAGTTCCTTTAGCTTGGATGAGCAGTTCTTC.

The chain combines TRBV7-2 with TRBJ2-2, with 10 bases fitting TRBD2. V shed 6 bases, J shed 3 bases, and the junction held 7 bases outside the gene matches. Germline V CDR1 and CDR2: SGHTA, FQGNSA. The CDR3 length is 16 residues. CDR3 sequence: CASSSSGGPYTGELFF. DNA for the CDR3: TGTGCCAGCAGTTCTAGCGGGGGCCCCTACACCGGGGAGCTGTTTTTT.

This clonotype has a handful of counts. The chain couples TRBV4-1 to TRBJ2-5; no clear D gene. Germline CDR1 and CDR2: MGHRA and YSYEKL. V was pared by 4 bases and J by 2 bases, with 8 bases between. The CDR3 length is 13 residues. The DNA for the CDR3 is TGCGCCAGCAGCCCCCACAGTCAAGAGACCCAGTACTTC. It encodes CASSPHSQETQYF.

This clonotype has ten or more counts. V gene TRBV7-9 combines with J gene TRBJ2-7; 7 bases fit TRBD1. In germline, CDR1 is SEHNR, CDR2 FQNEAQ (reference sequence). The CDR3 runs to 13 residues. The J segment lost 7 bases and the V segment lost 5 bases, leaving 8 bases of the junction unmatched. CDR3 nucleotide sequence: TGTGCCAGCAGCCAAGACAGGGTCGATGAGCAGTACTTC. Translating gives CASSQDRVDEQYF.

Ten or more counts support this clonotype. The genes are TRBV5-1 and TRBJ2-2; D is possibly TRBD1 (6 bases). Trimming left V 4 bases short and J 1 base short, with 8 bases between. From germline, CDR1 is SGHRS and CDR2 YFSETQ. This CDR3 comprises 14 residues. In DNA, the CDR3 is TGCGCCAGCAGCGCGACAGGGAACACCGGGGAGCTGTTTTTT. This sequence encodes CASSATGNTGELFF.

This clonotype showed up just a few times. The genes are TRBV20-1 and TRBJ2-1; 8 bases are shared with TRBD2. The CDR3 is 12 residues long. Germline values: CDR1 DFQATT, CDR2 SNEGSKA (reference sequence). Losses at the gene ends were 3 bases for V and 8 bases for J; bases not matched to a gene: 3. The CDR3 is CSASGRGDEQFF. The DNA for the CDR3 is TGCAGTGCTAGCGGGAGGGGGGATGAGCAGTTCTTC.

This clonotype was observed at least ten times. The J gene is TRBJ2-7, the V gene TRBV12-3 or TRBV12-4; TRBD2 is a possible D gene (5 bases). Trimming removed 6 bases from V and 5 bases from J, with 11 bases in between. The CDR3 spans 12 residues. DNA of the CDR3: TGTGCCAGCAGCGAGGGCGTCAACGAGCAGTACTTC. This codes for CASSEGVNEQYF.

At least ten counts were recorded for this clonotype. The chain couples TRBV18 to TRBJ2-7; possibly TRBD1 for D (6 bases). The V gene lost 4 bases and the J gene lost 2 bases, with 9 bases spanning the gap. This CDR3 region has 13 residues. CDR1 and CDR2 from the germline V gene are KGHSH and LQKENI. CDR3 sequence: CASSLDRAYEQYV. The CDR3 coding sequence is TGTGCCAGCTCACTGGACAGAGCCTACGAGCAGTACGTC.

At least ten counts were recorded for this clonotype. V and J are TRBV4-1 and TRBJ1-5; maybe TRBD1 (5 bases). The CDR3 is 16 residues long. V was cut by 0 bases and J by 0 bases, with 9 bases left in between. The V gene's germline CDR1 is MGHRA and CDR2 YSYEKL. CDR3 bases: TGCGCCAGCAGCCAAGACAGGGTGGTTAGCAATCAGCCCCAGCATTTT. Its protein product is CASSQDRVVSNQPQHF.

This clonotype was detected only a few times. The chain combines TRBV28 with TRBJ2-3, with 7 bases fitting TRBD2. The V gene's germline CDR1 is MDHEN and CDR2 SYDVKM. The CDR3 runs 15 residues. J lost 2 bases, V lost 6 bases, and 8 bases had no gene match. CDR3 residues: CASRPTSVFTDTQYF. CDR3 sequence (DNA): TGTGCCAGCAGACCTACTAGCGTCTTCACAGATACGCAGTATTTT. Full variable domain (remainder filled in from reference TRBV28 and TRBJ2-3): DVKVTQSSRYLVKRTGEKVFLECVQDMDHENMFWYRQDPGLGLRLIYFSYDVKMKEKGDIPEGYSVSREKKERFSLILESASTNQTSMYLCASRPTSVFTDTQYFGPGTRLTVL.

This clonotype was observed at least ten times. The chain carries TRBV15 and TRBJ2-3; a possible D gene is TRBD1 (6 bases). Germline-derived CDR1 and CDR2 are LNHNV and YYDKDF (reference sequence). The CDR3 has 15 amino acids. Trimming left V 6 bases short and J 0 bases short, with 13 bases between. In DNA, the CDR3 is TGTGCCACCAGGATGGGGGCGCTTAGCACAGATACGCAGTATTTT. Protein sequence: CATRMGALSTDTQYF.